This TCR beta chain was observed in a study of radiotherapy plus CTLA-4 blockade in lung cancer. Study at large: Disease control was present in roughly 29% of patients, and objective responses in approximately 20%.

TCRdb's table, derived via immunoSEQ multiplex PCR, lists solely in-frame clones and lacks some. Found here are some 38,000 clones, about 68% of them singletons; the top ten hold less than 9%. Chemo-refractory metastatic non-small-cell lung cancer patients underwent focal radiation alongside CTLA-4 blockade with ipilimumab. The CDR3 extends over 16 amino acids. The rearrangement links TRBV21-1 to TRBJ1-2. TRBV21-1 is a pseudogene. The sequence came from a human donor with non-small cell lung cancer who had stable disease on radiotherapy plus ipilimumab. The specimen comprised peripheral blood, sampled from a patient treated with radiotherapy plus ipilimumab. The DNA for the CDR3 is TGTGCCAGCAGCCCCAGGACGGGAAGTAGTAGCTATGGCTACACCTTC. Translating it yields CASSPRTGSSSYGYTF.